Described below is a single TCR beta chain sequence and its context. Its target is unknown. This record belongs to a study of OX40 agonist ivuxolimab in advanced cancers. Study observations and caveats: Expanded peripheral T cells had an undetermined antigen specificity.

Profiling relied on immunoSEQ multiplex PCR, and the TCRdb table lists in-frame clones only, not all of them. The profile shows approximately 76,000 clones, approximately 86% of them singletons. Trimming removed 6 bases at V and 0 bases at J, with 12 bases between. Germline-derived CDR1 and CDR2 are LNHDA and SQIVND (reference sequence). The CDR3 totals 14 residues. The rearrangement uses TRBV19 and TRBJ2-7, with D perhaps TRBD2 (6 bases). The sample was CD4+ or CD8+ T cells sorted from blood, taken in a trial of the OX40 agonist ivuxolimab. The TCR sequence derives from an adult with an advanced solid tumor such as melanoma, head and neck, liver or kidney cancer. In DNA, the CDR3 is TGTGCCAGTAGCTCGGGACTGAGCTCCTACGAGCAGTACTTC. This codes for CASSSGLSSYEQYF.